These 12 T cell receptor beta chains were all obtained from the same sample, sequenced in a study of technical replicates of blood from a few donors. Sequencing used immunoSEQ multiplex PCR; TCRdb keeps in-frame clones, though not all of them. This table has more than 90,000 clones, about 95% appearing once. The sample was T cells isolated from PBMCs. These receptors came from a human donor in good health.

V gene TRBV27 combines with J gene TRBJ1-5, with TRBD1 matching 7 bases. V lost 5 bases to trimming and J lost 7 bases; unmatched junction nucleotides: 5. Germline assignment: CDR1 MNHEY and CDR2 SMNVEV (reference sequence). The length of the CDR3 is 13 residues. DNA of the CDR3: TGTGCCAGCAGTCCTACAGGGGCCCAGCCCCAGCATTTT. This codes for CASSPTGAQPQHF.

This chain uses TRBV27 with TRBJ1-5; 8 positions agree with TRBD1. The germline V gene encodes CDR1 MNHEY and CDR2 SMNVEV (reference sequence). CDR3 length equals 15 residues. Trimming cost V 2 bases and J 4 bases; bases outside gene matches: 4. This CDR3 reads CASSLGQGANQPQHF. For the CDR3, the DNA is TGTGCCAGCAGTTTAGGGCAGGGGGCTAATCAGCCCCAGCATTTT.

This chain links TRBV6-5 with TRBJ1-3; 7 bases agree with TRBD1. Losses at the gene ends were 9 bases for V and 0 bases for J; bases not matched to a gene: 2. This CDR3 contains 13 residues. The germline CDR1 and CDR2 sequences are MNHEY and SVGAGI. As DNA, the CDR3 is TGTGCCAGTAGACAGGGCTCTGGAAACACCATATATTTT. Translating it yields CASRQGSGNTIYF.

The chain is built from TRBV19 and TRBJ2-1, with 9 bases aligning to TRBD2. The CDR3 totals 20 residues. V gave up 3 bases and J gave up 4 bases; unmatched junction bases: 19. Germline V gives CDR1 LNHDA, CDR2 SQIVND (reference sequence). This CDR3 is CASSMEGSGGLAGSYNEQFF. DNA of the CDR3: TGTGCCAGTAGTATGGAGGGTTCAGGGGGTCTAGCGGGATCATACAATGAGCAGTTCTTC.

CDR3 in DNA: TGTGCCACCCACCCCCAGGGGAACACTGAAGCTTTCTTT. This codes for CATHPQGNTEAFF. The chain joins TRBV27 to TRBJ1-1; TRBD1 might be the D (5 bases). V shed 10 bases and J shed 1 base, with 13 bases lying between them. This CDR3 has 13 residues. Germline-derived CDR1 and CDR2 are MNHEY and SMNVEV (reference sequence).

This chain connects TRBV18 to TRBJ2-3, with TRBD2 matching over 11 bases. V trimming: 5 bases; J trimming: 2 bases; junction bases outside the gene matches: 9. Germline CDR1 and CDR2: KGHSH and LQKENI. This CDR3 comprises 17 residues. CDR3 loop: CASSSTQLAGVTDTQYF. In DNA form, the CDR3 reads TGTGCCAGCTCATCTACCCAACTAGCGGGAGTCACAGATACGCAGTATTTT. Combining the CDR3 with reference TRBV18 and TRBJ2-3 gives the whole variable domain NAGVMQNPRHLVRRRGQEARLRCSPMKGHSHVYWYRQLPEEGLKFMVYLQKENIIDESGMPKERFSAEFPKEGPSILRIQQVVRGDSAAYFCASSSTQLAGVTDTQYFGPGTRLTVL.

The CDR3 is CASSFNNNEQFF. The CDR3 coding sequence is TGTGCCAGCAGCTTTAATAACAATGAGCAGTTCTTC. The J gene is TRBJ2-1, the V gene TRBV7-3; unclear D gene. The CDR3 is made up of 12 amino acids. Looked up from germline, CDR1 is SGHTA and CDR2 is FQGTGA. V lost 3 bases and J lost 5, with 5 bases in between.

The rearrangement links TRBV11-2 to TRBJ2-3, with a tentative D call TRBD2 (5 bases). The length of the CDR3 is 16 residues. Trimming pared 1 base from V and 2 bases from J, leaving 13 bases between. From germline, CDR1 is SGHAT and CDR2 FQNNGV. The CDR3 coding sequence is TGTGCCAGCAGCTTAGGGCTCGGACTTGCCACAGATACGCAGTATTTT. It is translated as CASSLGLGLATDTQYF.

The chain joins TRBV13 to TRBJ2-2; no clear D gene. CDR3 length: 12 residues. V gave up 5 bases and J gave up 6 bases, with 7 bases separating them. CDR1 PRHDT and CDR2 FYEKMQ come from the germline V gene (reference sequence). The CDR3 reads CASSPIPGELFF. The DNA of the CDR3 is TGTGCCAGCAGCCCTATACCCGGGGAGCTGTTTTTT. Looking up the rest from reference TRBV13 and TRBJ2-2 gives the full variable domain: AAGVIQSPRHLIKEKRETATLKCYPIPRHDTVYWYQQGPGQDPQFLISFYEKMQSDKGSIPDRFSAQQFSDYHSELNMSSLELGDSALYFCASSPIPGELFFGEGSRLTVL.

This clone was picked up one time. This chain links TRBV5-6 with TRBJ1-1; no reliable D call. The V and J ends lost 2 bases and 10 bases respectively, with 12 bases between them. The CDR3 is 12 residues long. The germline V gene has CDR1 SGHDT and CDR2 YYEEEE. CDR3 loop: CASSLEGSGAFF. CDR3 DNA: TGTGCCAGCAGCTTAGAGGGTTCTGGAGCTTTCTTT.

This chain connects TRBV7-9 to TRBJ2-4, with 10 bases lining up with TRBD1. With 5 bases clipped from V and 2 bases from J, the junction kept 6 bases outside the gene matches. CDR1 SEHNR and CDR2 FQNEAQ come from the germline V gene (reference sequence). CDR3 length: 16 amino acids. CDR3 in DNA: TGTGCCAGCAGCCCGACAGGGGGCTGGTCCAAAAACATTCAGTACTTC. Translation: CASSPTGGWSKNIQYF.

This clone was seen just once. The chain uses TRBV4-1 and TRBJ2-7, with 7 bases fitting TRBD2. V shed 1 base, J shed 3 bases, and the junction held 3 bases outside the gene matches. The germline V gene encodes CDR1 MGHRA and CDR2 YSYEKL. The CDR3 extends over 14 amino acids. The CDR3 loop is CASSQAGGLYEQYF. For the CDR3, the DNA is TGCGCCAGCAGCCAAGCGGGAGGCCTCTACGAGCAGTACTTC.